Below, 29 T cell receptor beta chains from the same sample are listed, as sequenced in a study of cytomegalovirus exposure and HLA in healthy donors. PCR involved 60 Vbeta and 13 Jbeta primers. Assay used: immunoSEQ multiplex PCR; TCRdb lists only in-frame clones, some missing. The sample yields roughly 200,000 clones, around four fifths seen once. Sequenced sample: PBMCs. The receptors derive from a man aged 35-49 years in good health and CMV-seropositive.

The rearrangement uses TRBV21-1 and TRBJ2-3; the table names TRBD2, a call not compared with the DNA. TRBV21-1 is a pseudogene. The length of the CDR3 is 15 residues. CDR3 DNA: TGTGCCAGCTTGCAACTATCTCGAAGCACAGATACGCAGTATTTT. It encodes CASLQLSRSTDTQYF.

The chain combines TRBV18 with TRBJ1-5; D possibly corresponds to TRBD1 (5 bases). Germline CDR1 reads KGHSH; CDR2 reads LQKENI. Trimming removed 3 bases at V and 5 bases at J, with 11 bases between. The CDR3 is 14 amino acids. The CDR3 is CASSPVRGYQPQHF. The CDR3 DNA reads TGTGCCAGCTCACCGGTTAGGGGATATCAGCCCCAGCATTTT.

V is TRBV7-3 and J is TRBJ2-2, with a possible D match to TRBD1 (6 bases). CDR1 is SGHTA, CDR2 FQGTGA, per germline. V was clipped by 5 bases and J by 3 bases, with 10 bases between them. The CDR3 is 14 residues long. This CDR3 reads CASSPDSYTGELFF. Written as DNA, the CDR3 is TGTGCCAGCAGCCCGGACAGTTACACCGGGGAGCTGTTTTTT.

This clone showed up just a few times. The J gene is TRBJ1-1, the V gene TRBV19; TRBD1 aligns across 7 bases. Germline V gene sequence: CDR1 LNHDA, CDR2 SQIVND (reference sequence). V lost 6 bases and J lost 2; bases outside the gene matches: 3. The CDR3 runs to 13 residues. The CDR3 is CASRDRRNTEAFF. CDR3 sequence (DNA): TGTGCCAGTAGGGACAGGCGAAACACTGAAGCTTTCTTT. Based on the CDR3 plus reference TRBV19 and TRBJ1-1, the full variable domain is DGGITQSPKYLFRKEGQNVTLSCEQNLNHDAMYWYRQDPGQGLRLIYYSQIVNDFQKGDIAEGYSVSREKKESFPLTVTSAQKNPTAFYLCASRDRRNTEAFFGQGTRLTVV.

CDR3 DNA sequence: TGCAGCGTTTTGGTCGGCATGGCGGCTCCTTCCTACAATGAGCAGTTCTTC. This sequence encodes CSVLVGMAAPSYNEQFF. The chain carries TRBV29-1 and TRBJ2-1; D is undetermined. This CDR3 is 17 amino acids long. The germline V gene encodes CDR1 SQVTM and CDR2 ANQGSEA. Trimming took 5 bases from V and 1 from J, leaving 21 bases between them.

This chain links TRBV30 with TRBJ1-2; 9 positions agree with TRBD1. The junction had 7 bases not matched to a gene; V was cut back by 4 bases and J by 4 bases. This CDR3 comprises 14 residues. Germline V CDR1 and CDR2: GTSNPN, SVGIG (reference sequence). This CDR3 is CAWTRTGEGYGYTF. Written as DNA, the CDR3 is TGTGCCTGGACCCGGACAGGGGAAGGCTATGGCTACACCTTC.

The rearrangement joins TRBV5-5 to TRBJ1-5; D is possibly TRBD1 (6 bases). Germline assignment: CDR1 SGHKS and CDR2 YYEKEE (reference sequence). V was pared by 4 bases and J by 9 bases, with 11 bases between. The CDR3 is 12 residues long. The CDR3 DNA sequence: TGTGCCAGCAGCGTGGAAGGGGGGCCCCAGCATTTT. It specifies CASSVEGGPQHF.

The CDR3 region has the DNA TGTGCCAGCAGCTTGGCCAGGGGGCTTAGTGAAGCTTTCTTT. Translated: CASSLARGLSEAFF. The chain joins TRBV5-4 to TRBJ1-1; 8 bases are shared with TRBD1. Losses at the gene ends were 0 bases for V and 7 bases for J; bases not matched to a gene: 5. Germline V gives CDR1 SGHNT, CDR2 YYREEE (reference sequence). CDR3 length equals 14 residues.

The table lists this clone with a count of one. V gene TRBV10-3 combines with J gene TRBJ1-5, with D possibly being TRBD1 (5 bases). Trimming cost V 0 bases and J 0 bases, with 18 bases left between them. This CDR3 has 19 residues. In germline, CDR1 is ENHRY, CDR2 SYGVKD. In DNA, the CDR3 is TGTGCCATCAGTGAGTCAGTGACAGACACGATGTATAGCAATCAGCCCCAGCATTTT. It translates to CAISESVTDTMYSNQPQHF.

This sequence joins TRBV7-9 and TRBJ2-7, with 14 bases that match TRBD2. V was pared by 5 bases and J by 3 bases, with 3 bases of the junction left unmatched. The CDR3 length is 15 residues. Per the germline V gene, CDR1 is SEHNR and CDR2 is FQNEAQ (reference sequence). The CDR3 DNA follows: TGTGCCAGCAGCCGACTAGCGGGAGGGATCTACGAGCAGTACTTC. Translating gives CASSRLAGGIYEQYF.

The chain is built from TRBV6-1 and TRBJ2-6; 13 nucleotides line up with TRBD2. The ends lost 2 bases at V and 1 base at J; junction bases unmatched: 8. The CDR3 has 20 residues. CDR1 and CDR2 (germline): MNHNS, SASEGT. The DNA of the CDR3 is TGTGCCAGCAGTGAACGACTAGCGGGAGGCGGATTTTCTGGGGCCAACGTCCTGACTTTC. Protein: CASSERLAGGGFSGANVLTF.

The V call is TRBV15, the J call TRBJ2-1; TRBD1 matches at 7 bases. The CDR3 sequence is 15 residues long. Trimming at V came to 0 bases and at J to 6 bases, leaving 5 bases not matched to a gene. Germline V gene sequence: CDR1 LNHNV, CDR2 YYDKDF (reference sequence). The CDR3 sequence is CATSREGTASNEQFF. The CDR3, as DNA: TGTGCCACCAGCAGAGAGGGGACAGCTAGCAATGAGCAGTTCTTC.

The chain uses TRBV7-9 and TRBJ1-1; possibly TRBD1 for D (5 bases). The CDR3 is 14 residues long. Germline CDR1 reads SEHNR; CDR2 reads FQNEAQ (reference sequence). With 2 bases removed from V and 5 bases from J, the gap between germline ends came to 12 bases. In DNA form, the CDR3 reads TGTGCCAGCAGCTTAAGTGGGGGGAATACTGAAGCTTTCTTT. Its translation is CASSLSGGNTEAFF.

This sequence joins TRBV5-8 and TRBJ2-3, with 7 bases lining up with TRBD2. CDR3 length: 15 residues. Trimming at V came to 2 bases and at J to 0 bases, leaving 3 bases not matched to a gene. Per germline, CDR1 SGHTS and CDR2 YDEGEE. The CDR3 coding sequence is TGTGCCAGCAGCTTAGACGGGAGGAGCACAGATACGCAGTATTTT. Its translation: CASSLDGRSTDTQYF.

The chain joins TRBV11-3 to TRBJ1-1; TRBD1 aligns across 9 bases. CDR1 is SGHNT and CDR2 is YENEEA in the germline V gene. This CDR3 region has 15 residues. Trimming took 5 bases from V and 4 from J; bases not matched to a gene: 8. The CDR3 nucleotides read TGTGCCAGCAGCCCCGGACAGGGGAGGGGCACTGAAGCTTTCTTT. This codes for CASSPGQGRGTEAFF.

This chain uses TRBV21-1 with TRBJ2-1; the table's D call of TRBD2 was not tested on the DNA. TRBV21-1 is annotated as a pseudogene. There are 16 residues in the CDR3. CDR3 bases: TGTGCCAGCAGCTACGGAGCGGCGGTTGGATACAATGAGCAGTTCTTC. This translates into CASSYGAAVGYNEQFF.

V usage is TRBV23-1 and J usage is TRBJ2-4, with 7 bases that match TRBD1. TRBV23-1 is recorded as an ORF, its role being uncertain. J lost 7 bases, V lost 3 bases, and 9 bases had no gene match. The CDR3 extends over 15 amino acids. CDR3 nucleotides: TGCGCCAGCAGTCACCCCGGGACAGTCGGGAACATTCAGTACTTC. Its protein product is CASSHPGTVGNIQYF.

This rearrangement joins TRBV7-2 to TRBJ2-7; TRBD2 agrees at 7 bases. The CDR3 covers 14 residues. The V and J ends lost 5 bases and 6 bases, in that order; junction bases with no gene match: 10. Germline-derived CDR1 and CDR2 are SGHTA and FQGNSA. The DNA of the CDR3 is TGTGCCAGCAGCACCCGTGGGGGGGACGGCGAGCAGTACTTC. Translated: CASSTRGGDGEQYF.

This chain uses TRBV16 with TRBJ1-5; 11 positions match TRBD1. Germline loops: CDR1 KGHSY, CDR2 FQNENV. The CDR3 runs to 15 residues. J gave up 5 bases and V 6 bases, and 6 bases lay outside the gene matches. The CDR3 bases are TGTGCCAGCAGTTGGAGGGGACAGGGGGATCAGCCCCAGCATTTT. Protein: CASSWRGQGDQPQHF.

Details on this clone: This sample also contains other DNA sequences that code for the same CDR3. The chain uses TRBV28 and TRBJ1-5; D is possibly TRBD1 (5 bases). Trimming cost V 7 bases and J 0 bases, with 10 bases left between them. From germline, CDR1 is MDHEN and CDR2 SYDVKM. This CDR3 region has 14 residues. The CDR3 region has the DNA TGTGCCAGCATCTGGGGGGATAGCAATCAGCCCCAGCATTTT. Residues: CASIWGDSNQPQHF.

The chain joins TRBV6-6 to TRBJ1-1; possibly TRBD1 for D (5 bases). The CDR3 is 13 residues long. Looked up from germline, CDR1 is MNHNY and CDR2 is SVGAGI (reference sequence). V dropped 2 bases and J dropped 5 bases, with 9 bases sitting between them. The DNA for the CDR3 is TGTGCCAGCAGTTACCCGGGGGAGACTGAAGCTTTCTTT. Translating gives CASSYPGETEAFF.

The chain has TRBV2 and TRBJ2-7; 9 positions agree with TRBD1. Germline V CDR1 and CDR2: SNHLY, FYNNEI. The J segment lost 1 base and the V segment lost 6 bases, leaving 13 bases of the junction unmatched. This CDR3 has 17 amino acids. The CDR3, as DNA: TGTGCCAGCAGCCCCCGGACAGGGGAGGAAGGGTCCTACGAGCAGTACTTC. It yields the protein CASSPRTGEEGSYEQYF. The variable domain in full, with the rest retrieved from reference TRBV2 and TRBJ2-7, is EPEVTQTPSHQVTQMGQEVILRCVPISNHLYFYWYRQILGQKVEFLVSFYNNEISEKSEIFDDQFSVERPDGSNFTLKIRSTKLEDSAMYFCASSPRTGEEGSYEQYFGPGTRLTVT.

V usage is TRBV5-1 and J usage is TRBJ2-2; TRBD1 agrees at 7 bases. In germline, CDR1 is SGHRS, CDR2 YFSETQ. The V segment lost 5 bases and the J segment 6 bases; nucleotides outside the gene matches: 10. The CDR3 runs 15 residues. CDR3 sequence: CASRGDRADPGELFF. As DNA, the CDR3 is TGCGCCAGCAGGGGCGACAGGGCTGACCCCGGGGAGCTGTTTTTT.

V gene TRBV7-9 combines with J gene TRBJ2-7, with 7 bases matching TRBD1. The CDR3 length is 14 residues. The V and J ends lost 8 bases and 2 bases, in that order; junction bases with no gene match: 9. CDR1 and CDR2 (germline): SEHNR, FQNEAQ (reference sequence). This chain's CDR3 is CASSRTDRPYEQYF. In DNA, the CDR3 is TGTGCCAGCTCACGGACGGACAGGCCCTACGAGCAGTACTTC.

This chain connects TRBV6-4 to TRBJ2-1; TRBD1 aligns across 7 bases. The germline V gene has CDR1 MRHNA and CDR2 SNTAGT. V gave up 6 bases and J gave up 7 bases; unmatched junction bases: 9. The CDR3 runs to 14 residues. CDR3 loop: CASSLGGAKNEQFF. The CDR3 DNA follows: TGTGCCAGCAGCCTAGGGGGCGCTAAGAATGAGCAGTTCTTC.

The V gene is TRBV7-9, the J gene TRBJ1-5; 9 bases are shared with TRBD1. V gave up 5 bases and J gave up 9 bases; unmatched junction bases: 11. The germline CDR1 and CDR2 sequences are SEHNR and FQNEAQ (reference sequence). The CDR3 consists of 15 residues. The CDR3, as DNA: TGTGCCAGCAGCCCCGGGACAGGGAGCGGGTGGCCCCAGCATTTT. It is translated as CASSPGTGSGWPQHF.

The J gene is TRBJ2-5, the V gene TRBV10-3; TRBD2 is a possible D gene (5 bases). CDR1 ENHRY and CDR2 SYGVKD come from the germline V gene. V shed 4 bases and J shed 4 bases, with 13 bases lying between them. This CDR3 spans 14 amino acids. The CDR3 sequence: CAISGESRTETQYF. In nucleotides, the CDR3 is TGTGCCATCAGTGGGGAGAGTAGAACAGAGACCCAGTACTTC.

The chain carries TRBV4-3 and TRBJ1-6; 8 bases line up with TRBD1. Germline V gives CDR1 LGHNA, CDR2 YSLEER. The J segment lost 7 bases and the V segment lost 1 base, leaving 3 bases of the junction unmatched. This CDR3 spans 15 amino acids. CDR3 nucleotide sequence: TGCGCCAGCAGCCAAGTGGCAGGGGGCAATTCACCCCTCCACTTT. Its protein is CASSQVAGGNSPLHF.

The V gene is TRBV5-6, the J gene TRBJ2-7; 11 bases match TRBD2. The CDR3 spans 19 residues. Germline lookup yields CDR1 SGHDT and CDR2 YYEEEE. V lost 0 bases, J lost 1 base, and 12 bases stayed unmatched. CDR3: CASSLARVASGRFSYEQYF. The CDR3, as DNA: TGTGCCAGCAGCTTGGCCCGGGTGGCTAGCGGGAGGTTTTCCTACGAGCAGTACTTC.